This TCR beta chain was identified in a study of shared clonotypes between healthy human individuals. Measured with immunoSEQ multiplex PCR; TCRdb has only the in-frame clones, and not every one. The sample records roughly 1,000,000 clones, about 84% being singletons. Overall study results and limits: Larger richness was generally estimated for naive than memory subsets. When naive CD4 clonotypes were compared across a handful of donors, about 4.8% were shared. The four-donor shared clonotypes exceeded non-shared clonotypes in generation probability, with non-shared ones scoring lower.

As concerns this clone: The antigen is undetermined.

The CDR3 is made up of 13 amino acids. From germline, CDR1 is SGHKS and CDR2 YYEKEE (reference sequence). The V and J ends lost 7 bases and 3 bases respectively, with 13 bases between them. The specimen sequenced was memory CD4+ T cells from PBMCs. Subset given: CD45RA-negative fraction. The sequence was collected from a young man in good health. Some clones in this sample may be carry-over from other donors' samples. The V call is TRBV5-5, the J call TRBJ1-1, with D tentatively TRBD1 (5 bases). This chain's CDR3 is CASGAGGHTEAFF. CDR3 bases: TGTGCCAGCGGAGCCGGGGGTCACACTGAAGCTTTCTTT.